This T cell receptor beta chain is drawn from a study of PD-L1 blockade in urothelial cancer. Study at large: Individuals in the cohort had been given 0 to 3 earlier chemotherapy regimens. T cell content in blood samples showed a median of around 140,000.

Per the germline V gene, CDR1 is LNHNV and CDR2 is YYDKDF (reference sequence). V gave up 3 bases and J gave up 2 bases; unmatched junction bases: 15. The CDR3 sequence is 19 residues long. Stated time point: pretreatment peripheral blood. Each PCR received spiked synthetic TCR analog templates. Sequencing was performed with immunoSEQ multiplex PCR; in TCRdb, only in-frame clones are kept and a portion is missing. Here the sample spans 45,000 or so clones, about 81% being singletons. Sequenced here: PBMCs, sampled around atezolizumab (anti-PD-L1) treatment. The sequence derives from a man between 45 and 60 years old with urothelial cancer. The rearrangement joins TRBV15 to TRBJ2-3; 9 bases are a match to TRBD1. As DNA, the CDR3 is TGTGCCACCAGCAGTCCCCCCGAGGGCGGGACAGGGATCACAGATACGCAGTATTTT. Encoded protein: CATSSPPEGGTGITDTQYF.